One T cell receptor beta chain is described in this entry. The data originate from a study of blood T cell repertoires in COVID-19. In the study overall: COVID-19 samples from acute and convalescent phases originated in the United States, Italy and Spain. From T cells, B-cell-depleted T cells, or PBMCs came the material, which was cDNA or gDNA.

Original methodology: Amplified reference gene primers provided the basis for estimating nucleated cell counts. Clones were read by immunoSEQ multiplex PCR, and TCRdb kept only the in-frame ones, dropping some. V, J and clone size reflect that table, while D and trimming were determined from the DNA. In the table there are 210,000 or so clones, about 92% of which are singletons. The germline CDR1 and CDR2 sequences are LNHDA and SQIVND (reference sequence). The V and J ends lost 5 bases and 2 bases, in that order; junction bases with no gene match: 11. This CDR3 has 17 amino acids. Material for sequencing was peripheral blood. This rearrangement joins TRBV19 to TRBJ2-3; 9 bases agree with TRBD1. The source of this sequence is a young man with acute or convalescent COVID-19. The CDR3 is CASSPWTGETITDTQYF. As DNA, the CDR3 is TGTGCCAGTAGTCCCTGGACAGGGGAAACTATCACAGATACGCAGTATTTT.